There are many counts of the clone carrying this TCR beta chain. What it binds is not known. Germline CDR1 is MGHRA and CDR2 is YSYEKL. This CDR3 has 17 amino acids. V dropped 1 base and J dropped 4; count of bases not matched to a gene: 9. The data stem from a study of T-cell reconstitution after alpha-beta-depleted transplantation in children. This sample's TCRbeta library carried unique molecular identifier barcodes. TCRdb ran MiXCR on the PCR reads and lists one entry per CDR3 protein. This table has about 290,000 distinct CDR3 sequences, about 7.3% appearing once. Whole-study findings and limits: Elevated TCRbeta diversity at day 60 was traced, in some patients, to surviving recipient T cells and thymic progenitors. The authors attributed T-cell counts and diversity one year after transplant mostly to newly produced T cells. Expanded graft clones numbering several hundred reportedly gave rise to alpha-beta T cells about two months after transplant.

The receptor's source is a female patient between 2 and 10 years old who had a stem cell transplant for Fanconi anemia, so the T cells may come from the graft donor. The sample here was peripheral blood, taken 360 days after TCRalphabeta/CD19-depleted stem cell transplant. The V and J genes are TRBV4-1 and TRBJ1-4, with TRBD1 matching 7 bases. In DNA form, the CDR3 reads TGCGCCAGCAGCCAAGTCGCCAGGGGGGAGCATAATGAAAAACTGTTTTTT. Encoded protein: CASSQVARGEHNEKLFF.